Presented here are 14 T cell receptor beta chains from one specimen sequenced in a study of control samples from healthy donors and cancer patients. The method was immunoSEQ multiplex PCR; TCRdb's version includes in-frame clones alone and lacks a portion of them. The sample consists of 150,000 to 200,000 clones, around 90% of them appearing once. The sequenced sample was blood. Receptor source: a man aged 25-45 years in good health.

The chain has TRBV11-2 and TRBJ2-3; weak D call: TRBD2 (6 bases). CDR3 length: 13 amino acids. Germline CDR1 and CDR2: SGHAT and FQNNGV. Trimming took 9 bases from V and 1 from J, leaving 11 bases between them. CDR3 coding DNA: TGTGCCAGAAGCCCGGGGGGCACAGATACGCAGTATTTT. Protein product: CARSPGGTDTQYF.

As regards this clone: This sample includes further DNA sequences coding for the same CDR3. This chain links TRBV11-3 with TRBJ2-3, with TRBD1 matching 8 bases. The germline gives CDR1 SGHNT, CDR2 YENEEA. This CDR3 is built from 14 residues. Germline trimming cut 2 bases from V and 4 bases from J; bases unmatched to any gene: 2. CDR3 DNA sequence: TGTGCCAGCAGCTTACACAGGGGGGCAGATACGCAGTATTTT. Protein product: CASSLHRGADTQYF.

This clone was counted a single time. The chain joins TRBV24-1 to TRBJ2-3, with a tentative D call TRBD1 (6 bases). The V end lost 3 bases, the J end lost 0 bases, and 9 bases lay between the germline ends. Germline V gives CDR1 KGHDR, CDR2 SFDVKD. The CDR3 length is 15 residues. CDR3 nucleotide sequence: TGTGCCACCAGTGATGGGACAACTAGCACAGATACGCAGTATTTT. Its protein is CATSDGTTSTDTQYF.

The V and J genes are TRBV5-4 and TRBJ2-3; D uncertain. Looked up from germline, CDR1 is SGHNT and CDR2 is YYREEE (reference sequence). The ends were cut back, 4 bases at V and 6 bases at J, with 6 bases in the middle. CDR3 length: 11 amino acids. Here the CDR3 reads CASSLSDTQYF. CDR3 in DNA: TGTGCCAGCAGCCTCTCGGATACGCAGTATTTT.

This chain's CDR3 is CASSEWEGAEAFF. The CDR3 nucleotides read TGTGCCAGCAGTGAATGGGAGGGCGCTGAAGCTTTCTTT. The V call is TRBV6-1, the J call TRBJ1-1; D not certain. The CDR3 covers 13 residues. The V and J ends lost 2 bases and 6 bases respectively, with 10 bases between them. Germline CDR1 MNHNS, CDR2 SASEGT.

The J gene is TRBJ1-5, the V gene TRBV3-1 (or the pseudogene TRBV3-2), with TRBD1 identical over 8 bases. The CDR3 covers 15 residues. Losses at the gene ends were 1 base for V and 6 bases for J; bases not matched to a gene: 5. Germline V gene data show CDR1 as LGHDT and CDR2 as YNNKEL (reference sequence). CDR3 in amino acids: CASSQAGQAGQPQHF. The CDR3 nucleotides are TGTGCCAGCAGCCAAGCGGGACAGGCCGGTCAGCCCCAGCATTTT.

Concerning this clone itself: This specimen includes other DNA sequences encoding the same CDR3. The J gene is TRBJ2-7, the V gene TRBV27; D gene unclear. The V gene's germline CDR1 is MNHEY and CDR2 SMNVEV (reference sequence). V was trimmed by 2 bases and J by 3 bases, leaving 8 bases between them. The CDR3 covers 13 residues. This CDR3 is CASSLTPSYEQYF. Written as DNA, the CDR3 is TGTGCCAGCAGTTTAACCCCTAGCTACGAGCAGTACTTC.

The V call is TRBV30, the J call TRBJ1-1, with TRBD1 identical over 9 bases. CDR3 length: 14 amino acids. V gave up 3 bases and J gave up 2 bases; unmatched junction bases: 4. Per germline, CDR1 GTSNPN and CDR2 SVGIG (reference sequence). The CDR3 sequence: CAWRGTGFNTEAFF. In nucleotides, the CDR3 is TGTGCCTGGAGGGGGACAGGGTTTAACACTGAAGCTTTCTTT.

The chain carries TRBV27 and TRBJ1-4; 9 bases align to TRBD1. Germline-derived CDR1 and CDR2 are MNHEY and SMNVEV (reference sequence). This CDR3 comprises 14 residues. The ends lost 0 bases at V and 14 bases at J; junction bases unmatched: 7. The CDR3 DNA sequence: TGTGCCAGCAGTTTATCGGGGACAGGGCCCGTTCTGTTTTTT. Protein sequence: CASSLSGTGPVLFF.

This clone was detected once. This chain connects TRBV29-1 to TRBJ2-7, with D perhaps TRBD1 or TRBD2 (5 bases each). This CDR3 comprises 15 residues. Trimming pared 4 bases from V and 3 bases from J, leaving 19 bases between. Germline V gene data show CDR1 as SQVTM and CDR2 as ANQGSEA. The CDR3 bases are TGCAGCGTTGGGGGCATGGTGAGGGGAGTCTACGAGCAGTACTTC. This translates into CSVGGMVRGVYEQYF.

The chain has TRBV27 and TRBJ1-5, with unresolved D. Germline CDR1 reads MNHEY; CDR2 reads SMNVEV (reference sequence). V was trimmed by 2 bases and J by 3 bases, leaving 5 bases between them. The length of the CDR3 is 13 residues. CDR3 DNA sequence: TGTGCCAGCAGTTTAATGGACAATCAGCCCCAGCATTTT. Translated: CASSLMDNQPQHF.

The chain has TRBV19 and TRBJ1-3; the D is unclear. CDR1 LNHDA and CDR2 SQIVND come from the germline V gene (reference sequence). The CDR3 is 12 amino acids. V was shortened by 3 bases and J by 7 bases, with 7 bases between the two germline ends. This CDR3 is CASSMRGNTIYF. For the CDR3, the DNA is TGTGCCAGTAGTATGAGAGGGAACACCATATATTTT.

CDR3 residues: CATRLGLSSYEQYF. The CDR3 DNA follows: TGTGCCACGAGACTAGGCTTAAGCTCCTACGAGCAGTACTTC. This chain uses TRBV10-3 with TRBJ2-7; TRBD2 might be the D (6 bases). Germline V gives CDR1 ENHRY, CDR2 SYGVKD. V was trimmed by 10 bases and J by 0 bases, leaving 16 bases between them. The CDR3 sequence is 14 residues long.

The chain combines TRBV5-1 with TRBJ2-5, with TRBD2 matching over 10 bases. The CDR3 contains 16 residues. Germline V gene sequence: CDR1 SGHRS, CDR2 YFSETQ. With 3 bases clipped from V and 2 bases from J, the junction kept 7 bases outside the gene matches. CDR3 bases: TGCGCCAGCAGCTCAGCCCCTAGCGGGGGACAAGAGACCCAGTACTTC. Protein sequence: CASSSAPSGGQETQYF.